This TCR beta chain was recorded in a study of OX40 agonist ivuxolimab in advanced cancers. Study-level findings and limits: Antigens targeted by the expanded peripheral T cells were not determined. Doses of 0.1 to 3.0 mg/kg were accompanied by clonal expansion of CD4+ and CD8+ blood T cells by week 6.

As concerns this clone: The antigen is unknown.

CDR3 length equals 16 residues. Germline trimming cut 5 bases from V and 1 base from J; bases unmatched to any gene: 7. CDR1 and CDR2 (germline): MDHEN, SYDVKM. Some clones are missing from TCRdb's copy, which holds only in-frame ones; the method was immunoSEQ multiplex PCR. The data hold fewer than 85,000 clones, with 90% observed a single time. This chain connects TRBV28 to TRBJ1-4, with 7 bases aligning to TRBD1. Sample: CD4+ or CD8+ T cells sorted from blood, taken in a trial of the OX40 agonist ivuxolimab. The TCR comes from an adult with an advanced solid tumor such as melanoma, head and neck, liver or kidney cancer. The CDR3 DNA reads as TGTGCCAGCAGTAGATCCGGGACAGTAACTAATGAAAAACTGTTTTTT. It yields the protein CASSRSGTVTNEKLFF.